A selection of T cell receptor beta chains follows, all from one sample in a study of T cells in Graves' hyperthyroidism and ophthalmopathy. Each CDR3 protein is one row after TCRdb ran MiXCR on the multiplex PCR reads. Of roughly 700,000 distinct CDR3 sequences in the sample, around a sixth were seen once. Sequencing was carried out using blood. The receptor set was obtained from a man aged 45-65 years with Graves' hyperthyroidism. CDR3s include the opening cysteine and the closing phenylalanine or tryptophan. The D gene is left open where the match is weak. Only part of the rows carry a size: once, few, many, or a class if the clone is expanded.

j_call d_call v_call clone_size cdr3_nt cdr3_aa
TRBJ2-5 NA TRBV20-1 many TGCAGTGCTAGAGGCGTCCGTGTGGAGACCCAGTACTTC CSARGVRVETQYF
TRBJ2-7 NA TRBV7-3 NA TGTGCCAGCAGCTTAGGGGGCTGGGACGAGCAGTACTTC CASSLGGWDEQYF
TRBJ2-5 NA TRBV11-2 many TGTGCCAGCAGCTTGGCGGCAGCTGGGGGACAAGAGACCCAGTACTTC CASSLAAAGGQETQYF
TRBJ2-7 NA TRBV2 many TGTGCCAGCAGGGGGATAAGGGACGAGCAGTACTTC CASRGIRDEQYF
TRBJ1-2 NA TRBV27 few TGTCCGAGGCTGGGGGGGGCGAAAAGATCTAACTATGGCTACACCTTC CPRLGGAKRSNYGYTF
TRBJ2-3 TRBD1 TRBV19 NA TGTGCGGCCCCGGGACAGGTTTCTGATACGCAGTATTTT CAAPGQVSDTQYF
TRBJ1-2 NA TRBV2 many TGTGCCAGCAGCTTACATGAAAACTATGGCTACACCTTC CASSLHENYGYTF
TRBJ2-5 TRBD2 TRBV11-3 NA TGTGCCAGCAGCTTAGAGGCGGGGGGACATTCCCGGGCCCAGTACTTC CASSLEAGGHSRAQYF
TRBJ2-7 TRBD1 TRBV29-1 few TGCAGCGCCTCAAGAGGGACAGTTACCTACGAGCAGTACTTC CSASRGTVTYEQYF
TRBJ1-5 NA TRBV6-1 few TGTGCCAGCAGCCTAAAAGGACCAGCGAGCAATCAGCCCCAGCATTTT CASSLKGPASNQPQHF
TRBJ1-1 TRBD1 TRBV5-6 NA TGTGCCAGCAGCAGAAACCGGGACAGGGGTCTATTAGGCCCTCACACTGAAGCTTTCTTT CASSRNRDRGLLGPHTEAFF
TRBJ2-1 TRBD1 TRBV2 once TGTGCCAGCAGAGCGGACAGGGGCTACAATGAGCAGTTCTTC CASRADRGYNEQFF
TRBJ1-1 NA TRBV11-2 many TGTGCCACTGACGTTGGGGGTAACACTGAAGCTTTCTTT CATDVGGNTEAFF
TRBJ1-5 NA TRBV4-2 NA TGTGCCAGCAGCCAATCCGGGGGATTAGATAGCAATCAGCCCCAGCATTTT CASSQSGGLDSNQPQHF
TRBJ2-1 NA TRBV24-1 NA TGTGCCACCAGTGACGGACCCTACAATGAGCAGTTCTTC CATSDGPYNEQFF
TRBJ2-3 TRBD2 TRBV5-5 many TGTGCCAGCAGTTTTGGACTAGCGGGAGGGGCAGATACGCAGTATTTT CASSFGLAGGADTQYF
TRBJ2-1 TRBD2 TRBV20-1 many TGCAGTGCTAGAGATCCTAGCGGGAATTACAATGAGCAGTTCTTC CSARDPSGNYNEQFF
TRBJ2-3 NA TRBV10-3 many TGTGCCATCAGTTCGGACACAGATACGCAGTATTTT CAISSDTDTQYF
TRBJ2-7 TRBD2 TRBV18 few TGTGCCAGCTCCCACGGGACTAGCGGGAGTATCGACGAGCAGTACTTC CASSHGTSGSIDEQYF
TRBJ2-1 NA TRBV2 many TGTGCCAGCAGTGAACTAGAAATCCATTACAATGAGCAGTTCTTC CASSELEIHYNEQFF
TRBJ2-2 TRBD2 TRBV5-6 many TGTGCCTCAGGGCGGGGGAGGAACACCGGGGAGCTGTTTTTT CASGRGRNTGELFF
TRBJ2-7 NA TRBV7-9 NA TGTGCCAGCAGCCATCCGGGACGGTCCTACGAGCAGTACTTC CASSHPGRSYEQYF
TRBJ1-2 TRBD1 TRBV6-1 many TGTGCCAGCAGCGCTGGACAGGGGGCCAATGGCTACACCTTC CASSAGQGANGYTF
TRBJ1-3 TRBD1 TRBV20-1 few TGCAGTGTATCAACAGGGGGATCTGGAAACACCATATATTTT CSVSTGGSGNTIYF
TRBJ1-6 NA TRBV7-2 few TGTGCCAGCAGCTTAGCGGCAGGGCTAAGCTCCTATAATTCACCCCTCCACTTT CASSLAAGLSSYNSPLHF
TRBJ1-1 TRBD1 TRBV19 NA TGTGCCAGTAGTACCCGAGCAGGGGGAGGAAAGGCTGAAGCTTTCTTT CASSTRAGGGKAEAFF
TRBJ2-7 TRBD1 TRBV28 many TGTGCCAGCAGGGTGGGGACAGAAGGCTCCTACGAGCAGTACTTC CASRVGTEGSYEQYF
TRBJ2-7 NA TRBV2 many TGTGCCAGCACCCCAGGGGTTAGCTCCTACGAGCAGTACTTC CASTPGVSSYEQYF
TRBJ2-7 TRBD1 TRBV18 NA TGTGCCGGCTCACCAACTTTGGGACAGGGACCCCAGGGCGAGCAGTACTTC CAGSPTLGQGPQGEQYF
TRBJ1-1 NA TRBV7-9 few TGTGCCAGCAGCGTTTACAGGGAAACGGGCACTGAAGCTTTCTTT CASSVYRETGTEAFF
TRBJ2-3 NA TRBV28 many TGTGCCAGCAGTTATCAGGGCAGCACAGATACGCAGTATTTT CASSYQGSTDTQYF
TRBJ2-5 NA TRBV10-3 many TGTGCCATCAGTAATGGACAGACCCAGTACTTC CAISNGQTQYF
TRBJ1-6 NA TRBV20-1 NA TGCAGTGCTAGAGATCTCTCGGGAAACTATAATTCACCCCTCCACTTT CSARDLSGNYNSPLHF
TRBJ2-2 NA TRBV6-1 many TGTGCCAGCAGTGTAGACTTCAGTACGAACACCGGGGAGCTGTTTTTT CASSVDFSTNTGELFF
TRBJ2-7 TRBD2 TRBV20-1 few TGCAGTGCTAGTGAGGGCGGGAGCTCCTACGAGCAGTACTTC CSASEGGSSYEQYF
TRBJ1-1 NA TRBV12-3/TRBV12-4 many TGTGCCAGCAGCCTGACCCAGGGATCCACTGAAGCTTTCTTT CASSLTQGSTEAFF
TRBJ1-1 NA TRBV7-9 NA TGTGCCAGCAGCCAGACCGAGCACGAAGCTTTCTTT CASSQTEHEAFF
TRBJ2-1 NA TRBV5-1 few TGCGCCAGCAGCTTGGGGACCAGCGTAGGCAACAATGAGCAGTTCTTC CASSLGTSVGNNEQFF